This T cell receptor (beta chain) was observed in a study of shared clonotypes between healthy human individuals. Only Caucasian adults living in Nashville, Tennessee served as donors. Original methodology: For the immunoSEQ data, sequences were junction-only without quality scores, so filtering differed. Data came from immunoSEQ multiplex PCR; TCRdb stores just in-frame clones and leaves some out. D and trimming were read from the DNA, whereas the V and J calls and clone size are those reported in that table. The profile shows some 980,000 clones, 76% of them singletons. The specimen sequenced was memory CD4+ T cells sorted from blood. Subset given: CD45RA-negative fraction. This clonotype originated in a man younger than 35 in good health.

In DNA form, the CDR3 reads TGTGCCAGCAGCTTAGCTGCGGATTTTTACAATGAGCAGTTCTTC. This sequence encodes CASSLAADFYNEQFF. J is TRBJ2-1 and V is TRBV7-2; D call uncertain. The V end lost 0 bases, the J end lost 4 bases, and 10 bases lay between the germline ends. Germline-derived CDR1 and CDR2 are SGHTA and FQGNSA. The CDR3 spans 15 residues.